Following are 14 T cell receptor beta chains from one sample sequenced in a study of T-cell memory formation after mild COVID-19. Via MiXCR, TCRdb re-called the 5' RACE reads, giving one row per CDR3 protein. The table includes 300,000 to 400,000 distinct CDR3 sequences, 10% to 15% detected once. The sample consisted of PBMCs or a T cell subset sorted from them (not recorded which). The receptor set was obtained from a man between 18 and 35 years old who had mild COVID-19 (a few samples of this study predate the infection). Cell type and time point are not known.

As to this clonotype: Compared with germline, one end of the junction differs, possibly owing to a read error. J is TRBJ1-6 and V is TRBV5-1, with 8 bases fitting TRBD1. Germline CDR1 reads SGHRS; CDR2 reads YFSETQ. This CDR3 is 15 amino acids long. The CDR3 loop reads CASRLDRDNNSPLHF. The CDR3 DNA sequence: TGCGCCAGCAGGTTGGACAGGGATAATAATTCACCCCTCCACTTT.

This chain joins TRBV10-3 and TRBJ1-5; 10 bases are a match to TRBD1. This CDR3 region has 17 residues. In germline, CDR1 is ENHRY, CDR2 SYGVKD. V trimming: 3 bases; J trimming: 6 bases; junction bases outside the gene matches: 11. DNA for the CDR3: TGTGCCATCAGTGACCCCACCGGGACAGGGGATAGTCAGCCCCAGCATTTT. Translated, it gives CAISDPTGTGDSQPQHF.

This clonotype turned up a few times. CDR3 protein: CASSLGELDTQYF. The DNA for the CDR3 is TGCGCCAGCAGCTTGGGGGAATTAGATACGCAGTATTTT. The V gene is TRBV5-1, the J gene TRBJ2-3; D not certain. The V end was cut by 0 bases, the J end by 5 bases, with 7 bases between. Per the germline V gene, CDR1 is SGHRS and CDR2 is YFSETQ. The CDR3 runs to 13 residues. The full variable domain, in which reference TRBV5-1 and TRBJ2-3 provide the parts outside the CDR3, is KAGVTQTPRYLIKTRGQQVTLSCSPISGHRSVSWYQQTPGQGLQFLFEYFSETQRNKGNFPGRFSGRQFSNSRSEMNVSTLELGDSALYLCASSLGELDTQYFGPGTRLTVL.

The V call is TRBV4-1, the J call TRBJ1-6, with unresolved D. V lost 0 bases to trimming and J lost 10 bases, with 13 bases between them. The CDR3 totals 15 residues. Germline V CDR1 and CDR2: MGHRA, YSYEKL. CDR3 residues: CASSQDLTSNSPLHF. CDR3 sequence (DNA): TGCGCCAGCAGCCAAGACCTGACATCTAACTCACCCCTCCACTTT.

This clonotype occurred a few times. This chain uses TRBV28 with TRBJ2-3, with a possible D match to TRBD1 (6 bases). The CDR3 consists of 15 residues. CDR1 is MDHEN, CDR2 SYDVKM, per germline. Trimming pared 3 bases from V and 2 bases from J, leaving 12 bases between. For the CDR3, the DNA is TGTGCCAGCAGTTTCGGTACAGGGACCACAGATACGCAGTATTTT. Residues: CASSFGTGTTDTQYF.

This clonotype was found a few times. The CDR3, as DNA: TGCAGTGCTAGAGCTCGTACAGGGGCTGAGCAGTTCTTC. The encoded protein is CSARARTGAEQFF. The J gene is TRBJ2-1, the V gene TRBV20-1, with 7 bases lining up with TRBD1. CDR3 length equals 13 residues. Germline loops: CDR1 DFQATT, CDR2 SNEGSKA (reference sequence). V trimming: 1 base; J trimming: 9 bases; junction bases outside the gene matches: 6.

J is TRBJ2-5 and V is TRBV2; D is uncertain. The assigned J gene may be wrong: the sequence end matches TRBJ2-1 better. Germline CDR1 SNHLY, CDR2 FYNNEI. This CDR3 has 11 residues. The CDR3 sequence is CASRDMGEQFF. DNA for the CDR3: TGTGCCAGCAGAGATATGGGTGAGCAGTTCTTC.

This clonotype occurred a few times. This chain joins TRBV4-1 and TRBJ2-7; 7 nucleotides line up with TRBD1. The trim removed 1 base at V and 4 bases at J, leaving 7 bases unmatched. The CDR3 covers 15 residues. Germline V CDR1 and CDR2: MGHRA, YSYEKL. The CDR3 region has the DNA TGCGCCAGCAGCCAAGCTGAGGGGGCCCATTACGAGCAGTACTTC. Protein: CASSQAEGAHYEQYF.

In this sample, this clonotype turned up many times. The chain carries TRBV4-1 and TRBJ2-1; 7 nucleotides agree with TRBD2. The CDR3 runs to 17 residues. V was clipped by 0 bases and J by 7 bases; unmatched bases: 12. Germline V CDR1 and CDR2: MGHRA, YSYEKL. The chain's CDR3 is CASSQDHETSQRNEQFF. CDR3 nucleotide sequence: TGCGCCAGCAGCCAAGATCACGAGACTAGCCAGCGTAATGAGCAGTTCTTC.

As DNA, the CDR3 is TGTGCCAGCAGCGTAGCTACCGGGACAGGGGGTTCTTACAATGAGCAGTTCTTC. It yields the protein CASSVATGTGGSYNEQFF. The V gene is TRBV9, the J gene TRBJ2-1, with 11 bases that match TRBD1. The CDR3 contains 18 residues. Looked up from germline, CDR1 is SGDLS and CDR2 is YYNGEE. V was pared by 0 bases and J by 4 bases, with 9 bases of the junction left unmatched.

This chain links TRBV7-9 with TRBJ2-7; D is undetermined. The germline V and J ends were trimmed by 1 base and 3 bases, with 13 bases remaining between them. The germline CDR1 and CDR2 sequences are SEHNR and FQNEAQ (reference sequence). The CDR3 has 15 amino acids. The CDR3, as DNA: TGTGCCAGCAGCTTAGGAGGTGCCAGAGTCTACGAGCAGTACGTC. It translates to CASSLGGARVYEQYV.

This clonotype has only a few counts. DNA for the CDR3: TGCGCCAGCAGCCGAAGTAGTTCTAGCACAGATACGCAGTATTTT. Amino acids: CASSRSSSSTDTQYF. V usage is TRBV4-1 and J usage is TRBJ2-3, with D unresolved. The CDR3 sequence is 15 residues long. Trimming stripped 4 bases from V and 0 bases from J, with 11 bases between. CDR1 is MGHRA and CDR2 is YSYEKL in the germline V gene.

This clonotype was counted ten times or more. The rearrangement uses TRBV4-3 and TRBJ2-3; 10 positions match TRBD2. With 4 bases clipped from V and 1 base from J, the junction kept 17 bases outside the gene matches. CDR3 size: 20 residues. Germline loops: CDR1 LGHNA, CDR2 YSLEER. The CDR3 sequence: CASSPVSGTSGVRGTDTQYF. DNA for the CDR3: TGCGCCAGCAGCCCCGTTTCGGGAACTAGCGGGGTTAGGGGCACAGATACGCAGTATTTT.

At least ten counts were recorded for this clonotype. The V and J genes are TRBV12-3 or TRBV12-4 and TRBJ1-3; D is ambiguous. The ends were cut back, 4 bases at V and 1 base at J, with 5 bases in the middle. The CDR3 extends over 13 amino acids. CDR3 region: CASSSGSGNTIYF. CDR3 bases: TGTGCCAGCAGTTCCGGGTCTGGAAACACCATATATTTT.